This TCR beta chain comes out of a study of T cells in Graves' hyperthyroidism and ophthalmopathy. Amplification of TCR beta CDR3 regions used RNA as the template. First-round RT-PCR targeting the TCR CDR3 was performed with the HTBI primer set. TCRdb re-analysed the multiplex PCR reads in MiXCR, keeping a single row per CDR3 protein. The sample records 450,000 to 650,000 distinct CDR3 sequences, approximately 15% being singletons. This clonotype was detected a few times. This CDR3 region has 12 residues. Per germline, CDR1 GTSNPN and CDR2 SVGIG (reference sequence). Trimming took 3 bases from V and 7 from J, leaving 13 bases between them.

This chain uses TRBV30 with TRBJ2-7, with D possibly TRBD1 on 6 matching bases. The sequence derives from a woman between 18 and 29 years old with Graves' ophthalmopathy. Specimen: blood. CDR3 bases: TGTGCCTGGAGGGACAGAGCATTGGAGCAGTACTTC. Its protein is CAWRDRALEQYF.